Presented here are 6 T cell receptor beta chains from one specimen sequenced in a study of CD4+ T cells in melanoma. Profiled with immunoSEQ multiplex PCR; TCRdb holds only in-frame clones, not every one. Of roughly 140,000 clones listed, nearly 95% were seen once; the top ten hold roughly 1.4%. The receptors come from a human donor with melanoma.

J is TRBJ1-2 and V is TRBV7-9; D is unresolved. V dropped 6 bases and J dropped 8 bases, with 16 bases sitting between them. This CDR3 comprises 13 residues. Germline CDR1 SEHNR, CDR2 FQNEAQ (reference sequence). The CDR3 nucleotides are TGTGCCAGCAGTTCCCGCCCGGGCAGGGGCTACACCTTC. Translation gives CASSSRPGRGYTF. The entire variable domain, with the rest obtained from reference TRBV7-9 and TRBJ1-2, is as follows: DTGVSQNPRHKITKRGQNVTFRCDPISEHNRLYWYRQTLGQGPEFLTYFQNEAQLEKSRLLSDRFSAERPKGSFSTLEIQRTEQGDSAMYLCASSSRPGRGYTFGSGTRLTVV.

The table lists this clone with a few counts. The chain is built from TRBV10-2 and TRBJ1-2, with TRBD1 matching 7 bases. CDR1 is WSHSY and CDR2 is SAAADI in the germline V gene. CDR3 length: 13 amino acids. V lost 6 bases, J lost 7 bases, and 8 bases stayed unmatched. This CDR3 reads CASSLDRQSGYTF. The CDR3 nucleotides are TGCGCCAGCAGCCTGGACAGGCAGAGTGGCTACACCTTC.

The chain carries TRBV5-5 and TRBJ1-6; D remains ambiguous. The CDR3 has 18 amino acids. Germline V CDR1 and CDR2: SGHKS, YYEKEE (reference sequence). V was cut by 7 bases and J by 0 bases, with 20 bases left in between. CDR3 in amino acids: CASLFSTGPSSYNSPLHF. DNA for the CDR3: TGTGCCAGCTTATTCTCGACTGGACCTAGCTCCTATAATTCACCCCTCCACTTT.

V usage is TRBV4-2 and J usage is TRBJ1-1; D gene ambiguous. The CDR3 is 14 residues long. Trimming stripped 0 bases from V and 1 base from J, with 6 bases between. The germline CDR1 and CDR2 sequences are LGHNA and YNFKEQ. CDR3 coding DNA: TGTGCCAGCAGCCAAGAACTAGGGAACACTGAAGCTTTCTTT. Protein product: CASSQELGNTEAFF.

This chain connects TRBV5-1 to TRBJ2-7; 9 bases align to TRBD2. V was clipped by 2 bases and J by 4 bases; unmatched bases: 7. The CDR3 length is 15 residues. Germline lookup yields CDR1 SGHRS and CDR2 YFSETQ. In DNA form, the CDR3 reads TGCGCCAGCAGCTTTAGCGGGGGTAGGGGATACGAGCAGTACTTC. Its translation: CASSFSGGRGYEQYF.

V and J are TRBV29-1 and TRBJ1-4; weak D call: TRBD1 (5 bases). Per the germline V gene, CDR1 is SQVTM and CDR2 is ANQGSEA. There are 13 residues in the CDR3. Trimming took 7 bases from V and 3 from J, leaving 12 bases between them. In DNA, the CDR3 is TGCAGCGGCCGACGGGGCTCTAATGAAAAACTGTTTTTT. It translates to CSGRRGSNEKLFF.